This entry lists 20 T cell receptor beta chains sequenced from one sample in a study of brain T cells in children with intractable seizures. Repertoires were generated with immunoSEQ multiplex PCR, while TCRdb's copy carries only in-frame clones and drops some. The sample lists some 7,700 clones; less than 75% were seen once. Sequencing was limited to surgery cases with top T cell transcript signatures in brain tissue. The sample consisted of resected brain tissue, taken at surgery. These receptors were obtained from a boy younger than two with tuberous sclerosis and intractable seizures.

V gene TRBV6-5 combines with J gene TRBJ1-2; D unresolved. Trimming pared 5 bases from V and 7 bases from J, leaving 17 bases between. Germline V lookup: CDR1 MNHEY, CDR2 SVGAGI. There are 14 residues in the CDR3. CDR3 DNA: TGTGCCAGCAGTCCCGTAACGGGGATTAGTGGCTACACCTTC. Translating gives CASSPVTGISGYTF.

The genes are TRBV6-5 and TRBJ1-1; D may be TRBD1 (6 bases). The V end lost 2 bases, the J end lost 4 bases, and 11 bases lay between the germline ends. This CDR3 comprises 14 residues. Germline CDR1 and CDR2: MNHEY and SVGAGI. The CDR3, as DNA: TGTGCCAGCAGTTACGTGGGGGCTGGCACTGAAGCTTTCTTT. Translating it yields CASSYVGAGTEAFF.

This clone was detected only a few times. The J gene is TRBJ2-1, the V gene TRBV7-3; a possible D gene is TRBD2 (7 bases). Per the germline V gene, CDR1 is SGHTA and CDR2 is FQGTGA. V was clipped by 6 bases and J by 4 bases, with 25 bases between them. CDR3 size: 18 residues. The CDR3 DNA reads as TGTGCCAGCAGTCCTAGGCCGGGGGGCGCGCTCAGGTACAATGAGCAGTTCTTC. It yields the protein CASSPRPGGALRYNEQFF.

The CDR3: CASSLAGREVSYEQYF. The CDR3 DNA sequence: TGTGCCAGCAGCTTAGCCGGGCGGGAGGTTTCCTACGAGCAGTACTTC. This chain joins TRBV11-3 and TRBJ2-7, with 8 bases identical to TRBD2. CDR3 length: 16 residues. V shed 1 base and J 1 base; nucleotides not matched to a gene: 6. Germline CDR1 SGHNT, CDR2 YENEEA.

This chain uses TRBV7-3 with TRBJ2-7, with 8 bases that match TRBD1. The CDR3 contains 15 residues. Germline V gene lookup returns CDR1 SGHTA and CDR2 FQGTGA. V gave up 1 base and J gave up 5 bases; unmatched junction bases: 7. This CDR3 is CASSLMGAGGDEQYF. The CDR3, as DNA: TGTGCCAGCAGCTTAATGGGGGCAGGGGGCGACGAGCAGTACTTC.

This clone came up once. CDR3 coding DNA: TGTGCCAGCAGCTTAGGGTTGGGCTACGAGCAGTACTTC. Its translation is CASSLGLGYEQYF. The chain is built from TRBV7-9 and TRBJ2-7; no reliable D call. Germline CDR1 reads SEHNR; CDR2 reads FQNEAQ (reference sequence). The CDR3 extends over 13 amino acids. The V end was cut by 1 base, the J end by 3 bases, with 7 bases between. Full variable domain (remainder filled in from reference TRBV7-9 and TRBJ2-7): DTGVSQNPRHKITKRGQNVTFRCDPISEHNRLYWYRQTLGQGPEFLTYFQNEAQLEKSRLLSDRFSAERPKGSFSTLEIQRTEQGDSAMYLCASSLGLGYEQYFGPGTRLTVT.

The CDR3 here is CASSLAHRGTDTQYF. The CDR3 coding sequence is TGCGCCAGCAGCTTGGCGCACAGGGGCACAGATACGCAGTATTTT. This rearrangement joins TRBV5-1 to TRBJ2-3; the D gene is possibly TRBD1 (6 bases). CDR1 is SGHRS, CDR2 YFSETQ, per germline. The CDR3 totals 15 residues. The V end lost 0 bases, the J end lost 1 base, and 9 bases lay between the germline ends.

This clone was observed a few times. V usage is TRBV24-1 and J usage is TRBJ2-2, with 12 bases matching TRBD2. The CDR3 loop spans 17 amino acids. The V and J ends lost 3 bases and 7 bases, in that order; junction bases with no gene match: 8. CDR1 and CDR2 (germline): KGHDR, SFDVKD. The CDR3 protein is CATSDLAGGPENGELFF. The CDR3 coding sequence is TGTGCCACCAGTGATCTAGCGGGAGGGCCGGAAAACGGGGAGCTGTTTTTT.

V is TRBV9 and J is TRBJ2-7; D is perhaps TRBD1 (6 bases). There are 13 residues in the CDR3. CDR1 and CDR2 (germline): SGDLS, YYNGEE. With 3 bases removed from V and 1 base from J, the gap between germline ends came to 8 bases. CDR3 sequence: CASSEGVSYEQYF. For the CDR3, the DNA is TGTGCCAGCAGCGAGGGGGTGTCCTACGAGCAGTACTTC.

This clone was counted a few times. The chain joins TRBV5-1 to TRBJ1-4, with D tentatively TRBD1 (6 bases). V lost 1 base and J 7 bases, leaving 8 bases between the germline ends. CDR3 size: 13 residues. Germline values: CDR1 SGHRS, CDR2 YFSETQ. The CDR3 DNA reads as TGCGCCAGCAGCTTGACAGGGCGTGAAAAACTGTTTTTT. This translates into CASSLTGREKLFF.

This chain uses TRBV15 with TRBJ1-2; 7 nucleotides align to TRBD1. V was clipped by 8 bases and J by 8 bases; unmatched bases: 8. CDR1 and CDR2 from the germline V gene are LNHNV and YYDKDF (reference sequence). The CDR3 consists of 12 residues. The CDR3 region has the DNA TGTGCCACCCGAGGGAGGGGGCGAGGCTACACCTTC. Translating it yields CATRGRGRGYTF.

The chain employs TRBV7-2 and TRBJ1-3, with 8 bases fitting TRBD1. There are 19 residues in the CDR3. The germline V gene has CDR1 SGHTA and CDR2 FQGNSA. V lost 3 bases to trimming and J lost 0 bases; unmatched junction nucleotides: 13. The CDR3 region is CASSFRYPGQVVSGNTIYF. The CDR3 DNA reads TGTGCCAGCAGCTTCCGTTACCCGGGACAGGTTGTCTCTGGAAACACCATATATTTT. Based on the CDR3 plus reference TRBV7-2 and TRBJ1-3, the full variable domain is GAGVSQSPSNKVTEKGKDVELRCDPISGHTALYWYRQSLGQGLEFLIYFQGNSAPDKSGLPSDRFSAERTGGSVSTLTIQRTQQEDSAVYLCASSFRYPGQVVSGNTIYFGEGSWLTVV.

The chain joins TRBV18 to TRBJ2-4; D is perhaps TRBD1 or TRBD2 (5 bases each). Trimming removed 3 bases at V and 0 bases at J, with 15 bases between. The CDR3 consists of 17 residues. Per germline, CDR1 KGHSH and CDR2 LQKENI. The CDR3 DNA sequence: TGTGCCAGCTCACCGTCCCTCGGGACGGTAGCCAAAAACATTCAGTACTTC. Protein product: CASSPSLGTVAKNIQYF.

J is TRBJ2-5 and V is TRBV27; 8 bases are a match to TRBD2. The ends lost 7 bases at V and 2 bases at J; junction bases unmatched: 6. This CDR3 region has 14 residues. Germline loops: CDR1 MNHEY, CDR2 SMNVEV (reference sequence). CDR3 amino acids: CASKGTSPQETQYF. The CDR3 DNA sequence: TGTGCCAGCAAAGGGACTAGTCCTCAAGAGACCCAGTACTTC.

This clone is medium-sized (0.01 to 0.1%). This chain connects TRBV5-4 to TRBJ2-3; a weak D match, TRBD2 (6 bases). V was shortened by 0 bases and J by 2 bases, with 10 bases between the two germline ends. Germline lookup yields CDR1 SGHNT and CDR2 YYREEE (reference sequence). The CDR3 covers 15 residues. DNA of the CDR3: TGTGCCAGCAGCTTGGCCACTAGCTACACAGATACGCAGTATTTT. Translated, it gives CASSLATSYTDTQYF. Full variable domain (missing parts from reference TRBV5-4 and TRBJ2-3): ETGVTQSPTHLIKTRGQQVTLRCSSQSGHNTVSWYQQALGQGPQFIFQYYREEENGRGNFPPRFSGLQFPNYSSELNVNALELDDSALYLCASSLATSYTDTQYFGPGTRLTVL.

V is TRBV27 and J is TRBJ1-6, with TRBD1 identical over 8 bases. CDR3 length equals 17 residues. CDR1 and CDR2 (germline): MNHEY, SMNVEV (reference sequence). V lost 0 bases and J lost 5; bases outside the gene matches: 6. The CDR3 loop is CASSLSGGQGHNSPLHF. DNA for the CDR3: TGTGCCAGCAGTTTATCTGGCGGACAGGGCCATAATTCACCCCTCCACTTT.

This chain connects TRBV11-3 to TRBJ2-1; 11 bases are shared with TRBD2. The ends lost 5 bases at V and 0 bases at J; junction bases unmatched: 6. CDR1 and CDR2 (germline): SGHNT, YENEEA. The length of the CDR3 is 17 residues. CDR3 sequence reads: CASSRNSGRASYNEQFF. CDR3 DNA sequence: TGTGCCAGCAGCAGAAATAGCGGGAGGGCCTCCTACAATGAGCAGTTCTTC.

This clone was detected only once. The CDR3 spells CASSPPSLEQYF. The CDR3, as DNA: TGTGCCAGCTCACCACCTAGCCTCGAGCAGTACTTC. The chain uses TRBV18 and TRBJ2-7; D is unclear. The V gene's germline CDR1 is KGHSH and CDR2 LQKENI. V was shortened by 0 bases and J by 6 bases, with 6 bases between the two germline ends. This CDR3 comprises 12 residues.

This clone has a handful of counts. The chain employs TRBV15 and TRBJ2-3; a possible D gene is TRBD2 (6 bases). Between the trimmed V and J ends, which lost 0 bases and 6 bases, there was a span of 10 bases. The CDR3 has 14 amino acids. The V gene's germline CDR1 is LNHNV and CDR2 YYDKDF (reference sequence). CDR3 nucleotides: TGTGCCACCAGCAGAGAACTAGCTAGGGATACGCAGTATTTT. Translation gives CATSRELARDTQYF.

This chain connects TRBV4-1 to TRBJ1-1; no clear D. Germline V gene data show CDR1 as MGHRA and CDR2 as YSYEKL. Trimming stripped 4 bases from V and 2 bases from J, with 20 bases between. The CDR3 sequence is 17 residues long. The CDR3 sequence: CASSPTLIREVNTEAFF. CDR3 nucleotide sequence: TGCGCCAGCAGCCCAACGTTGATAAGGGAAGTTAACACTGAAGCTTTCTTT.